This TCR beta chain was found in a study of CD4+ T cells in melanoma. TCRdb's copy holds only in-frame clones and misses some; the assay was immunoSEQ multiplex PCR. The sample records about 140,000 clones, 92% being singletons. Findings of the study overall: A reported correlation linked neoantigen-specific CD4+ T cells to CD8+, macrophage and B cell function. Diverse differentiation states were reported for melanoma neoantigen-specific CD4+ T cells.

V gave up 7 bases and J gave up 1 base, with 10 bases separating them. There are 13 residues in the CDR3. Germline lookup yields CDR1 ENHRY and CDR2 SYGVKD. In the case of this clone: Its antigen remains unknown.

The clonotype comes from a human donor with melanoma. The rearrangement links TRBV10-3 to TRBJ1-2; D remains unclear. Here the CDR3 DNA reads TGTGCCATCATGTCGACGCTTAACTATGGCTACACCTTC. It encodes CAIMSTLNYGYTF.